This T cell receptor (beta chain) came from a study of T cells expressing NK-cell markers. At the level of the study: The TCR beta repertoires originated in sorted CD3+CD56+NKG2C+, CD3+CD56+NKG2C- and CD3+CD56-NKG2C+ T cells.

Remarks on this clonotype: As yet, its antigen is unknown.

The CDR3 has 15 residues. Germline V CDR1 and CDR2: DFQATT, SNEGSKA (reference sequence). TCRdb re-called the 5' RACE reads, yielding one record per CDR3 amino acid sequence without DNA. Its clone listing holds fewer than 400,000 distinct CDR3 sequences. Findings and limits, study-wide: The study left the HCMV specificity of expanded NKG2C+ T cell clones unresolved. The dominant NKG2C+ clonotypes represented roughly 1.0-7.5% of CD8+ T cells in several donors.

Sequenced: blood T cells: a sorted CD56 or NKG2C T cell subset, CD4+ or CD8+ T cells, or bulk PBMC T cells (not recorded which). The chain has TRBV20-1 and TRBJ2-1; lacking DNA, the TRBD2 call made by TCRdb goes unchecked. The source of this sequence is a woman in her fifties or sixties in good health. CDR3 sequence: CSASRGASGRPEQFF.